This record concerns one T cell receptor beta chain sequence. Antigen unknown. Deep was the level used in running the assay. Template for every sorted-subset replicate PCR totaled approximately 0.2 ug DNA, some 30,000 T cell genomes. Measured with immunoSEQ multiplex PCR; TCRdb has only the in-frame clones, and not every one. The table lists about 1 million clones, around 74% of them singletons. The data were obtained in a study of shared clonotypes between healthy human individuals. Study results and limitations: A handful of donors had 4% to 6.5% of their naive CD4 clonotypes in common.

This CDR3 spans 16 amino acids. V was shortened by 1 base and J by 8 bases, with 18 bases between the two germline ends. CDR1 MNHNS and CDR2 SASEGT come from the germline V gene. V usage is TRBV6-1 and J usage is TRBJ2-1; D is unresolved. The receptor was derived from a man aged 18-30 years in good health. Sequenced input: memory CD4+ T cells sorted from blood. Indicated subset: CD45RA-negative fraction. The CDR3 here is CASSEEERPTWYEQFF. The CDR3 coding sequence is TGTGCCAGCAGTGAAGAAGAGAGGCCAACTTGGTATGAGCAGTTCTTC.